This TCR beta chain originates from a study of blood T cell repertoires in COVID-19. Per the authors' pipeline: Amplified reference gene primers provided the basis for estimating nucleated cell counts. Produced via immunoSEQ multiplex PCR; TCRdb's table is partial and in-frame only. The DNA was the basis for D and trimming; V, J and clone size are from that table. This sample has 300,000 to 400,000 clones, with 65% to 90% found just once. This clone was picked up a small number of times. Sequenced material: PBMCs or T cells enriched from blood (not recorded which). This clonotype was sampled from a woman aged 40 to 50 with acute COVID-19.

CDR3 loop: CASSEEGSDNQPQHF. For the CDR3, the DNA is TGTGCCAGCAGTGAGGAGGGGTCTGACAATCAGCCCCAGCATTTT. The V gene is TRBV2, the J gene TRBJ1-5, with TRBD1 as a possible D gene (5 bases). With 3 bases removed from V and 3 bases from J, the gap between germline ends came to 12 bases. The V gene's germline CDR1 is SNHLY and CDR2 FYNNEI. CDR3 length: 15 amino acids.